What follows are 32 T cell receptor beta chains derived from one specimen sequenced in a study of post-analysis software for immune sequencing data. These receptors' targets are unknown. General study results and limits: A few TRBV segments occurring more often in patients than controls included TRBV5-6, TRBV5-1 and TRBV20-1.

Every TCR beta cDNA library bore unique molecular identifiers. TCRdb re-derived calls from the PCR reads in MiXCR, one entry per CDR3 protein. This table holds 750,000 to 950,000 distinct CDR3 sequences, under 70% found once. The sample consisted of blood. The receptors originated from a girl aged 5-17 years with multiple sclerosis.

The CDR3 is CASSLESAPDYGYTF. CDR3 DNA sequence: TGCGCCAGCAGCTTGGAATCGGCCCCCGACTATGGCTACACCTTC. The chain combines TRBV5-1 with TRBJ1-2; D not certain. The CDR3 is made up of 15 amino acids. Germline lookup yields CDR1 SGHRS and CDR2 YFSETQ. Trimming took 0 bases from V and 3 from J, leaving 12 bases between them.

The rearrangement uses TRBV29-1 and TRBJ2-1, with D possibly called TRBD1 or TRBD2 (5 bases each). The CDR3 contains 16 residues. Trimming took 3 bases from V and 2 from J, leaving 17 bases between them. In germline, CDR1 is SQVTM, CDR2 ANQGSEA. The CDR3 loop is CSVEGTELKPYNEQFF. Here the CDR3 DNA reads TGCAGCGTTGAGGGGACGGAGCTTAAACCCTACAATGAGCAGTTCTTC.

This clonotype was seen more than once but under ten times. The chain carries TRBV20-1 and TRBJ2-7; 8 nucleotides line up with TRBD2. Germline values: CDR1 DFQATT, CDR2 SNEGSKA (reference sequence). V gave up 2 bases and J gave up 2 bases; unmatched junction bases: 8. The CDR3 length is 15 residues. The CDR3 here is CSARSATGGAYEQYF. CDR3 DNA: TGCAGTGCTAGATCAGCAACGGGGGGGGCCTACGAGCAGTACTTC.

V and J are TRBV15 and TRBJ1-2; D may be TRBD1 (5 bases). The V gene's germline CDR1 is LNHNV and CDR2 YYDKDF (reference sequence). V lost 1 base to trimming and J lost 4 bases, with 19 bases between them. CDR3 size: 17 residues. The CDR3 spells CATSRGGDGRTGYGYTF. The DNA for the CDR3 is TGTGCCACCAGCAGAGGGGGGGATGGACGGACCGGCTATGGCTACACCTTC.

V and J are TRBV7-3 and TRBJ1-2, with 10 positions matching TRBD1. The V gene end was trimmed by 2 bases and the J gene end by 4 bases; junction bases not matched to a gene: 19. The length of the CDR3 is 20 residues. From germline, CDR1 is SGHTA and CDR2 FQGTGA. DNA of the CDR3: TGTGCCAGCAGCTTATACGGCAATAGAGACAGGGGGCTCAGTGGCTATGGCTACACCTTC. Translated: CASSLYGNRDRGLSGYGYTF.

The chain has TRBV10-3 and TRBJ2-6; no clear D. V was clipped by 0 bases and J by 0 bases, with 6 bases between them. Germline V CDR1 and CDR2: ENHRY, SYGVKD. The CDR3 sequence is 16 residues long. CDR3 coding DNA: TGTGCCATCAGTGAGTCGACCGACTCTGGGGCCAACGTCCTGACTTTC. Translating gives CAISESTDSGANVLTF.

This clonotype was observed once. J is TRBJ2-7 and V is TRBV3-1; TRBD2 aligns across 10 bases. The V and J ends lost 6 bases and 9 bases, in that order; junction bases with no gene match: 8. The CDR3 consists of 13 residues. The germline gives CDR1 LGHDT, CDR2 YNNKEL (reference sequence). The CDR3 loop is CASSSPGLALQYF. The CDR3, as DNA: TGTGCCAGCAGTTCTCCGGGACTAGCGTTGCAGTACTTC.

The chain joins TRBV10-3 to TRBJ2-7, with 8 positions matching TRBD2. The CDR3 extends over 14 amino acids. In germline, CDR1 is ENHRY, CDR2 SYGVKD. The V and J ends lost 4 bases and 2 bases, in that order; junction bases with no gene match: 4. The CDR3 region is CAISGQRGPYEQYF. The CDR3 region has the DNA TGTGCCATCAGTGGTCAGCGGGGGCCCTACGAGCAGTACTTC.

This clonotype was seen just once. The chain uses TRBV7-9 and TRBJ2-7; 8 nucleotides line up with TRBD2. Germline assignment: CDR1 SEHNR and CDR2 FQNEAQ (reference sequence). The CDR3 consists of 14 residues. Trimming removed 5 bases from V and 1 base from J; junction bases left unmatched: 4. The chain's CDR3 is CASSREGVSYEQYF. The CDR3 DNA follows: TGTGCCAGCAGCCGGGAGGGGGTTTCCTACGAGCAGTACTTC.

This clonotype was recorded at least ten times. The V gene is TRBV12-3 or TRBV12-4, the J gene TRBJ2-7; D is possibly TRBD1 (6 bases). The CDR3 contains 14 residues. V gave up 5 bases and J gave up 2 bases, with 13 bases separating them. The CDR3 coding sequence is TGTGCCAGCAGTCCTCTCGCAGGGGCCTACGAGCAGTACTTC. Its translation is CASSPLAGAYEQYF.

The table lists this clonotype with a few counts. The CDR3 region is CASSYSRLISYEQYF. The CDR3 DNA sequence: TGTGCCAGCAGTTACTCACGGCTCATTTCCTACGAGCAGTACTTC. The genes are TRBV6-5 and TRBJ2-7; D gene unclear. This CDR3 region has 15 residues. V was clipped by 0 bases and J by 1 base, with 10 bases between them. In germline, CDR1 is MNHEY, CDR2 SVGAGI.

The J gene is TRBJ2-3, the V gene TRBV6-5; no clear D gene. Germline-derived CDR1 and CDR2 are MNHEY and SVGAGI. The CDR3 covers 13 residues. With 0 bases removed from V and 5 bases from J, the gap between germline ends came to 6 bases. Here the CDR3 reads CASSYSDGDTQYF. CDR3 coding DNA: TGTGCCAGCAGTTACTCGGACGGAGATACGCAGTATTTT.

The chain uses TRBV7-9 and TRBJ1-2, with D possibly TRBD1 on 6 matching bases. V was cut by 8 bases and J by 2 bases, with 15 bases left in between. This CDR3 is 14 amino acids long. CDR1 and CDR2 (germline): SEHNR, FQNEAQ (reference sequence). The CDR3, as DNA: TGTGCCAGCGCCTCCATCAGGGGAAACTATGGCTACACCTTC. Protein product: CASASIRGNYGYTF.

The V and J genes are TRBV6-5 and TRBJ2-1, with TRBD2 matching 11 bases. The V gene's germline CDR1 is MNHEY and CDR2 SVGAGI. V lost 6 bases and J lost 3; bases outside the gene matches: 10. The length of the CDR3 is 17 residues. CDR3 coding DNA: TGTGCCAGCAGCCAGTTACGTAGCGGGGGGGGCTACAATGAGCAGTTCTTC. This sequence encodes CASSQLRSGGGYNEQFF.

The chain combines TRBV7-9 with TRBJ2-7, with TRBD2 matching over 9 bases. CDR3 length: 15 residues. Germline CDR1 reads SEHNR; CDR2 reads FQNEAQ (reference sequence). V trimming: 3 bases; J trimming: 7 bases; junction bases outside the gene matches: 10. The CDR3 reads CASSLALSSGSEQYF. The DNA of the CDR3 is TGTGCCAGCAGCTTGGCCTTGAGTAGCGGGAGTGAGCAGTACTTC. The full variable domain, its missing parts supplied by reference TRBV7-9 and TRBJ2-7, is DTGVSQNPRHKITKRGQNVTFRCDPISEHNRLYWYRQTLGQGPEFLTYFQNEAQLEKSRLLSDRFSAERPKGSFSTLEIQRTEQGDSAMYLCASSLALSSGSEQYFGPGTRLTVT.

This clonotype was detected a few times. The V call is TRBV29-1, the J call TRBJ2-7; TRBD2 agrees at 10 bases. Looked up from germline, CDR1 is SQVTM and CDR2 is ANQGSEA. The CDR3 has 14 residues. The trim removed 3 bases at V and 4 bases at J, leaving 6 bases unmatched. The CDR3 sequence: CSVEGLAGGYEQYF. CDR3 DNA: TGCAGCGTTGAGGGGTTAGCGGGAGGATACGAGCAGTACTTC.

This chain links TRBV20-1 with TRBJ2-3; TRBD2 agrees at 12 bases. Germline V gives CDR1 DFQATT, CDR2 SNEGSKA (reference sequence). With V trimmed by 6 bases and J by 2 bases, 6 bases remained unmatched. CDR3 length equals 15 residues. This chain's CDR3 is CSALGLAGTTDTQYF. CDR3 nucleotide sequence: TGCAGTGCCTTAGGACTAGCGGGAACCACAGATACGCAGTATTTT.

CDR3: CSARAGDNQPQHF. In nucleotides, the CDR3 is TGCAGTGCTAGAGCAGGAGACAATCAGCCCCAGCATTTT. V and J are TRBV20-1 and TRBJ1-5; D is unclear. There are 13 residues in the CDR3. The ends were cut back, 1 base at V and 3 bases at J, with 7 bases in the middle. Germline lookup yields CDR1 DFQATT and CDR2 SNEGSKA (reference sequence).

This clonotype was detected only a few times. CDR3 loop: CASSFMLGGETQYF. Written as DNA, the CDR3 is TGTGCCAGCAGTTTCATGCTAGGGGGTGAGACCCAGTACTTC. The chain recombines TRBV12-3 or TRBV12-4 with TRBJ2-5; D possibly corresponds to TRBD1 (6 bases). V lost 3 bases to trimming and J lost 5 bases, with 13 bases between them. The CDR3 is 14 residues long.

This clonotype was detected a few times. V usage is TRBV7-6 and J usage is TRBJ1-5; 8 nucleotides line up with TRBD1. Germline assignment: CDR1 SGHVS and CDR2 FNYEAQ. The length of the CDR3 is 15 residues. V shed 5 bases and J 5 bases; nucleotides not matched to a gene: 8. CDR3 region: CASSPRGQGDQPQHF. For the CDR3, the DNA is TGTGCCAGCAGCCCGCGCGGACAGGGAGATCAGCCCCAGCATTTT.

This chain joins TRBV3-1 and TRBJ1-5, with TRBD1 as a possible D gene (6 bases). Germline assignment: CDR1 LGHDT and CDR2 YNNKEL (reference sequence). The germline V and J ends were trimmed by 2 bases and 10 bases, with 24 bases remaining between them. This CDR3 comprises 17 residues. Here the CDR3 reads CASSQTLQTGIGKPQHF. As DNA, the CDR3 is TGTGCCAGCAGCCAAACCCTGCAAACAGGGATCGGTAAACCCCAGCATTTT.

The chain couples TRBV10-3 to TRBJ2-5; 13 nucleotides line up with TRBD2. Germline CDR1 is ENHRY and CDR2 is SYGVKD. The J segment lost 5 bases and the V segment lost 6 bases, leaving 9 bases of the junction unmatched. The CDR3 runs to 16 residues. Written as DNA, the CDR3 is TGTGCCATCAGCAGCGGACTAGCGGGAGTAGGGGAGACCCAGTACTTC. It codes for CAISSGLAGVGETQYF.

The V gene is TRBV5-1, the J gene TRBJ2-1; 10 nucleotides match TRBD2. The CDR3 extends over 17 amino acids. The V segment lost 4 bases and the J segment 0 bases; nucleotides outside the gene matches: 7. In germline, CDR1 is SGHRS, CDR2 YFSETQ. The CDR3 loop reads CASSTGLAHSSYNEQFF. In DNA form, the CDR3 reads TGCGCCAGCAGCACGGGACTAGCGCACAGCTCCTACAATGAGCAGTTCTTC.

For the CDR3, the DNA is TGTGCCAGCAGCCGTACCGGGGGCACCCTTGGCACCCAGTACTTC. Amino acids: CASSRTGGTLGTQYF. The genes are TRBV7-9 and TRBJ2-5; D may correspond to TRBD1 or TRBD2 (6 bases each). CDR3 length equals 15 residues. Germline V gene data show CDR1 as SEHNR and CDR2 as FQNEAQ (reference sequence). The V end lost 5 bases, the J end lost 8 bases, and 21 bases lay between the germline ends.

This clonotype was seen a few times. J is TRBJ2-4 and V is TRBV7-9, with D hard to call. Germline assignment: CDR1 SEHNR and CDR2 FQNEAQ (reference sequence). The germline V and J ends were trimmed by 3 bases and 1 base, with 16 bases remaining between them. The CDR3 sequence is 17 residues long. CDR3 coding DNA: TGTGCCAGCAGCTTCTCAGCAACGACGGCCGCCAAAAACATTCAGTACTTC. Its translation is CASSFSATTAAKNIQYF.

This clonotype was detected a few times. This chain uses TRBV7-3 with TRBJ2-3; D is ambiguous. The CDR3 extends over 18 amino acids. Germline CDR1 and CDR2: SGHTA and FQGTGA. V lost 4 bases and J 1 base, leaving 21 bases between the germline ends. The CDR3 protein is CASSSRPPDETGTDTQYF. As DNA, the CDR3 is TGTGCCAGCAGCTCCCGCCCGCCGGACGAAACCGGCACAGATACGCAGTATTTT.

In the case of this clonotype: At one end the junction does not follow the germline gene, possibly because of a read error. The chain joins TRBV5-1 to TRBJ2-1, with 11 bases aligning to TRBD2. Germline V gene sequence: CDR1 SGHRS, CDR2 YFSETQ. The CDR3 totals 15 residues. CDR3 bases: TGCGCCAGCACCTTGACTAGCGGGATGGAGTATGAGCAGTTCTTC. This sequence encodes CASTLTSGMEYEQFF.

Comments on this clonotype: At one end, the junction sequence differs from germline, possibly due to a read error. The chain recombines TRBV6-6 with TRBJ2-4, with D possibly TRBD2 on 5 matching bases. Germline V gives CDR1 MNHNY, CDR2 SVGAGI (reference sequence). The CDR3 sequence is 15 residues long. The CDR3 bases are TGTGCCAGCAGTTACCTGCGCCTAGCCGAAAACATTCAGTACTTC. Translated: CASSYLRLAENIQYF.

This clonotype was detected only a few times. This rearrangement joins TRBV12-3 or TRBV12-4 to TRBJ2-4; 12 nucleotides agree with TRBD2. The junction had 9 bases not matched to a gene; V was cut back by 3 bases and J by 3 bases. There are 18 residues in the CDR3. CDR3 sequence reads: CASSLRLAGERVKNIQYF. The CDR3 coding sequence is TGTGCCAGCAGTTTGAGACTAGCGGGAGAAAGGGTCAAAAACATTCAGTACTTC.

CDR3 protein: CSVKGLAGGPSNEQYF. The DNA of the CDR3 is TGCAGCGTTAAGGGACTAGCGGGAGGGCCGTCCAACGAGCAGTACTTC. This rearrangement joins TRBV29-1 to TRBJ2-7; 16 bases fit TRBD2. The V segment lost 5 bases and the J segment 5 bases; nucleotides outside the gene matches: 9. Germline values: CDR1 SQVTM, CDR2 ANQGSEA. This CDR3 is 16 amino acids long.

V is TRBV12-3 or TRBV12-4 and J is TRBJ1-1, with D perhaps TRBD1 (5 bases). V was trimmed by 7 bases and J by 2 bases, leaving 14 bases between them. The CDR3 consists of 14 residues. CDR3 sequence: CASTRGRLNTEAFF. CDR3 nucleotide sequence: TGTGCCAGCACCCGGGGCAGGTTAAACACTGAAGCTTTCTTT.

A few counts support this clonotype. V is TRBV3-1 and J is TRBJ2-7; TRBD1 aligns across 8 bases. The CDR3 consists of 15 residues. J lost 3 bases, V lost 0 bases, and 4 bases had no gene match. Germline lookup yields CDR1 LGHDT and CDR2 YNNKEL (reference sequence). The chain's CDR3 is CASSQDITGGYEQYF. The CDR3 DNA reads TGTGCCAGCAGCCAAGATATAACAGGGGGCTACGAGCAGTACTTC.